What follows are 30 T cell receptor beta chains derived from one specimen sequenced in a study of CD8 T cells in ankylosing spondylitis. TCRdb called the 5' RACE reads again in MiXCR, with one record for every CDR3 protein. Of approximately 42,000 distinct CDR3 sequences in the sample, 8% to 13% were seen once. Sequenced input: blood, either unsorted or a sorted T cell fraction (not recorded which). These receptors all stem from a male donor with ankylosing spondylitis or in good health (not recorded which).

Worth noting for this clonotype: An end of the junction does not agree with germline; a read error may underlie this. The chain links TRBV18 to TRBJ1-6; 9 positions match TRBD1. This CDR3 comprises 15 residues. Germline V gene sequence: CDR1 KGHSH, CDR2 LQKENI. The CDR3 nucleotides read TGTGGCAGCTCACCTTTGACAGGGGGTAATTCACCCCTCCACTTT. This encodes CGSSPLTGGNSPLHF.

For this clonotype: A read error may explain this, as a much larger clone is one base away. This chain connects TRBV5-1 to TRBJ1-2; perhaps TRBD1 as D (5 bases). With 0 bases removed from V and 7 bases from J, the gap between germline ends came to 13 bases. Germline V gene lookup returns CDR1 SGHRS and CDR2 YFSETQ. The CDR3 is 14 amino acids. CDR3 loop: CASSLDRNRGGYTF. The CDR3 DNA follows: TGCGCCAGCAGCTTGGACAGGAATAGAGGTGGCTACACCTTC.

The sample holds many counts of this clonotype. The rearrangement uses TRBV5-5 and TRBJ2-1, with TRBD2 matching over 10 bases. Unmatched junction bases numbered 2, after V lost 1 base and J lost 4 bases. There are 15 residues in the CDR3. Germline V gene sequence: CDR1 SGHKS, CDR2 YYEKEE (reference sequence). The CDR3 loop is CASSLLAGAYNEQFF. CDR3 coding DNA: TGTGCCAGCAGCTTGCTAGCGGGGGCGTACAATGAGCAGTTCTTC.

The V gene is TRBV7-2, the J gene TRBJ1-5; 11 positions agree with TRBD1. The germline CDR1 and CDR2 sequences are SGHTA and FQGNSA. The CDR3 has 16 residues. Trimming cost V 6 bases and J 4 bases; bases outside gene matches: 8. CDR3 bases: TGTGCCAGCAGTCAAGACGGGACAGGGGGAAATCAGCCCCAGCATTTT. Translating gives CASSQDGTGGNQPQHF. Together with reference TRBV7-2 and TRBJ1-5, the CDR3 gives the full variable domain: GAGVSQSPSNKVTEKGKDVELRCDPISGHTALYWYRQSLGQGLEFLIYFQGNSAPDKSGLPSDRFSAERTGGSVSTLTIQRTQQEDSAVYLCASSQDGTGGNQPQHFGDGTRLSIL.

This clonotype was seen at least ten times. The chain has TRBV7-8 and TRBJ2-2; the D is unclear. Per the germline V gene, CDR1 is SGHVS and CDR2 is FQNEAQ. V lost 5 bases and J lost 5, with 15 bases in between. This CDR3 contains 15 residues. This CDR3 is CASSPRTTPTGELFF. The CDR3 bases are TGTGCCAGCAGCCCAAGGACCACTCCGACCGGGGAGCTGTTTTTT.

In regard to this clonotype: An end of the junction differs from the germline gene, which may be a read error. The rearrangement joins TRBV11-2 to TRBJ2-5; TRBD1 aligns across 7 bases. CDR1 SGHAT and CDR2 FQNNGV come from the germline V gene. The CDR3 extends over 16 amino acids. The CDR3 region has the DNA TGTGCCAGCAACTTAAGCTATAGGGACAGACAAGAGACCCAGTACTTC. This sequence encodes CASNLSYRDRQETQYF.

This clonotype was picked up many times. This chain connects TRBV29-1 to TRBJ2-2, with a weak D call TRBD1 (5 bases). CDR3 length equals 13 residues. Germline CDR1 is SQVTM and CDR2 is ANQGSEA. V was trimmed by 6 bases and J by 4 bases, leaving 12 bases between them. The CDR3 coding sequence is TGCAGCGTCATGGGGCCGGTCACCGGGGAGCTGTTTTTT. Amino acid sequence: CSVMGPVTGELFF.

This clonotype was counted at least ten times. In DNA form, the CDR3 reads TGTGCCAGCAGCCAAGACCCTCTCTCCTATAATTCACCCCTCCACTTT. Its protein is CASSQDPLSYNSPLHF. This rearrangement joins TRBV14 to TRBJ1-6; no clear D gene. Germline CDR1 and CDR2: SGHDN and FVKESK. The V end was cut by 0 bases, the J end by 0 bases, with 6 bases between. The CDR3 extends over 16 amino acids.

This clonotype was observed a few times. The chain is built from TRBV7-7 and TRBJ2-3; D perhaps matches TRBD2 (6 bases). The CDR3 runs to 16 residues. V was trimmed by 1 base and J by 3 bases, leaving 14 bases between them. From germline, CDR1 is SSHAT and CDR2 FNYEAQ (reference sequence). For the CDR3, the DNA is TGTGCCAGCAGCTTAGGGGTCGGGGGTCCGACAGATACGCAGTATTTT. As protein: CASSLGVGGPTDTQYF.

This clonotype has a count of ten or more. This chain uses TRBV5-1 with TRBJ1-2; 8 bases align to TRBD1. The V gene's germline CDR1 is SGHRS and CDR2 YFSETQ. The CDR3 totals 15 residues. Trimming took 0 bases from V and 7 from J; bases not matched to a gene: 8. The CDR3 protein is CASSLGQGPPIGYTF. The CDR3 bases are TGCGCCAGCAGCTTGGGACAGGGGCCGCCAATTGGCTACACCTTC.

With respect to this clonotype: The junction shows a germline mismatch at one end, possibly a read error. The chain uses TRBV12-3 or TRBV12-4 and TRBJ2-7, with D unresolved. CDR3 length: 14 residues. The CDR3: CASRQQAGSYERYF. CDR3 DNA: TGTGCCAGCAGGCAGCAGGCCGGCTCCTACGAGCGGTACTTC.

The chain combines TRBV5-1 with TRBJ1-5; D gene uncertain. Germline V lookup: CDR1 SGHRS, CDR2 YFSETQ. V lost 2 bases, J lost 3 bases, and 9 bases lay in between. The CDR3 extends over 14 amino acids. The CDR3 DNA sequence: TGCGCCAGCAGCTTTGGAGGATACAATCAGCCCCAGCATTTT. It is translated as CASSFGGYNQPQHF.

Regarding this clonotype: The DNA is omitted, as the CDR3 cannot be located on it reliably, and the CDR3 follows TCRdb's listing. The chain carries TRBV29-1 and TRBJ2-2; TRBD2, the table's D call, was not compared with the DNA. The CDR3 length is 15 residues, termini included. From germline, CDR1 is SQVTM and CDR2 ANQGSEA. This CDR3 reads CSVGTSINTGELFFF.

This clonotype was picked up many times. This chain links TRBV28 with TRBJ2-7, with D tentatively TRBD1 (5 bases). The length of the CDR3 is 13 residues. The germline V gene encodes CDR1 MDHEN and CDR2 SYDVKM. Trimming pared 2 bases from V and 2 bases from J, leaving 7 bases between. In nucleotides, the CDR3 is TGTGCCAGCAGTTTACCAGGGCCCTACGAGCAGTACTTC. Encoded protein: CASSLPGPYEQYF.

This clonotype was recorded many times. The chain joins TRBV20-1 to TRBJ1-1, with no clear D. The CDR3 spans 14 residues. V was trimmed by 3 bases and J by 0 bases, leaving 11 bases between them. Per germline, CDR1 DFQATT and CDR2 SNEGSKA (reference sequence). The DNA of the CDR3 is TGCAGTGCTAGGGGAAAGAACATGAACACTGAAGCTTTCTTT. Its protein is CSARGKNMNTEAFF.

The table lists this clonotype with many counts. The V gene is TRBV5-6, the J gene TRBJ2-2; D is possibly TRBD1 or TRBD2 (5 bases each). Germline assignment: CDR1 SGHDT and CDR2 YYEEEE. The V end lost 2 bases, the J end lost 4 bases, and 9 bases lay between the germline ends. The CDR3 consists of 14 residues. CDR3 amino acids: CASSFEGFTGELFF. DNA of the CDR3: TGTGCCAGCAGCTTCGAGGGGTTCACCGGGGAGCTGTTTTTT.

This clonotype was seen at least ten times. This rearrangement joins TRBV3-1 to TRBJ1-6; no definite D call. Per germline, CDR1 LGHDT and CDR2 YNNKEL (reference sequence). Trimming took off 3 bases at V and 3 bases at J, with 9 bases between the two ends. The CDR3 length is 15 residues. DNA of the CDR3: TGTGCCAGCAGCCAGTCGGACCGCTATAATTCACCCCTCCACTTT. It yields the protein CASSQSDRYNSPLHF.

This clonotype was observed a handful of times. The V call is TRBV23-1, the J call TRBJ2-7; D not resolved. TRBV23-1 qualifies as an ORF whose function is uncertain. The CDR3 is made up of 13 amino acids. V lost 2 bases and J lost 4, with 9 bases in between. The CDR3 DNA reads as TGCGCCAGCAGTCAAAACGACTGGTACGAGCAGTACTTC. Translated, it gives CASSQNDWYEQYF.

Remarks on this clonotype: Being one base from a much bigger clone, this may be a read error. This chain uses TRBV5-4 with TRBJ1-2, with 11 bases matching TRBD1. V shed 4 bases, J shed 4 bases, and the junction held 3 bases outside the gene matches. Germline V gene sequence: CDR1 SGHNT, CDR2 YYREEE (reference sequence). This CDR3 region has 14 residues. The CDR3 protein is CASSRDRGSYGYTF. As DNA, the CDR3 is TGTGCCAGCAGCCGGGACAGGGGGTCCTATGGCTACACCTTC.

In DNA, the CDR3 is TGTGCCAGCAGTCTGGACAGCCCTGGAAACACCATATATTTT. Translating it yields CASSLDSPGNTIYF. The chain carries TRBV2 and TRBJ1-3; maybe TRBD1 (6 bases). The CDR3 extends over 14 amino acids. The ends were cut back, 5 bases at V and 2 bases at J, with 10 bases in the middle. Germline assignment: CDR1 SNHLY and CDR2 FYNNEI. The variable domain in full, completed from reference TRBV2 and TRBJ1-3, reads EPEVTQTPSHQVTQMGQEVILRCVPISNHLYFYWYRQILGQKVEFLVSFYNNEISEKSEIFDDQFSVERPDGSNFTLKIRSTKLEDSAMYFCASSLDSPGNTIYFGEGSWLTVV.

This clonotype showed up many times. V gene TRBV20-1 combines with J gene TRBJ1-3; 8 bases line up with TRBD1. J was trimmed by 0 bases and V by 3 bases; bases with no gene match: 10. Per germline, CDR1 DFQATT and CDR2 SNEGSKA (reference sequence). There are 17 residues in the CDR3. The CDR3 protein is CSASRIGQGVSGNTIYF. CDR3 DNA: TGCAGTGCTAGTAGGATTGGACAGGGAGTCTCTGGAAACACCATATATTTT.

Ten or more counts support this clonotype. V gene TRBV5-5 combines with J gene TRBJ1-5; tentative D call: TRBD1 (6 bases). Germline loops: CDR1 SGHKS, CDR2 YYEKEE (reference sequence). V was cut by 0 bases and J by 4 bases, with 8 bases left in between. The length of the CDR3 is 14 residues. The CDR3 is CASSLEGGNQPQHF. CDR3 nucleotide sequence: TGTGCCAGCAGCTTGGAGGGGGGTAATCAGCCCCAGCATTTT.

With regard to this clonotype: One junction end disagrees with the germline gene, perhaps due to a read error. V and J are TRBV20-1 and TRBJ2-1, with 10 bases identical to TRBD2. CDR3 length: 14 residues. Per the germline V gene, CDR1 is DFQATT and CDR2 is SNEGSKA (reference sequence). CDR3 nucleotides: TGCAGTGCTAGGGCTAGCGGGGGTGACAATGAGCAGCTCTTC. This encodes CSARASGGDNEQLF.

This clonotype showed up many times. The chain recombines TRBV5-1 with TRBJ1-1; TRBD1 is a possible D gene (6 bases). Germline values: CDR1 SGHRS, CDR2 YFSETQ. V lost 3 bases and J lost 3, with 15 bases in between. This CDR3 comprises 15 residues. CDR3 nucleotide sequence: TGCGCCAGCAGCTCCGATGGGGGCGAGGACACTGAAGCTTTCTTT. Its translation: CASSSDGGEDTEAFF.

This clonotype was observed many times. The CDR3 is CASTGGGGETQYF. For the CDR3, the DNA is TGCGCCAGTACAGGCGGGGGCGGAGAGACCCAGTACTTC. J is TRBJ2-5 and V is TRBV5-1, with D possibly matching TRBD2 (7 bases). V lost 8 bases and J lost 4, with 15 bases in between. This CDR3 spans 13 amino acids. Germline loops: CDR1 SGHRS, CDR2 YFSETQ. The complete variable domain, with remaining parts taken from reference TRBV5-1 and TRBJ2-5, reads KAGVTQTPRYLIKTRGQQVTLSCSPISGHRSVSWYQQTPGQGLQFLFEYFSETQRNKGNFPGRFSGRQFSNSRSEMNVSTLELGDSALYLCASTGGGGETQYFGPGTRLLVL.

This clonotype was detected many times. The chain has TRBV28 and TRBJ1-1; 9 nucleotides align to TRBD1. CDR3 length equals 14 residues. Trimming took 7 bases from V and 5 from J; bases not matched to a gene: 8. Germline values: CDR1 MDHEN, CDR2 SYDVKM. CDR3 sequence reads: CASTNRQGETEAFF. The DNA of the CDR3 is TGTGCCAGCACAAATCGACAGGGGGAAACTGAAGCTTTCTTT.

This clonotype was found a few times. The V gene is TRBV12-3 or TRBV12-4, the J gene TRBJ2-2; D ambiguous. This CDR3 is 14 amino acids long. Trimming took 3 bases from V and 5 from J, leaving 10 bases between them. The chain's CDR3 is CASSLSRTTGELFF. The CDR3 nucleotides read TGTGCCAGCAGTTTGAGCCGAACTACCGGGGAGCTGTTTTTT.

Regarding this clonotype: Given a much more abundant clone one base away, this may be a read error. The chain carries TRBV29-1 and TRBJ1-1; possibly TRBD1 for D (6 bases). V lost 8 bases to trimming and J lost 10 bases, with 20 bases between them. The CDR3 contains 12 residues. CDR1 and CDR2 from the germline V gene are SQVTM and ANQGSEA. The CDR3 DNA reads TGCAGCATCGGTACAGGGTTTTATGGAGCTTTCTTT. It is translated as CSIGTGFYGAFF. Looking up the rest from reference TRBV29-1 and TRBJ1-1 gives the full variable domain: SAVISQKPSRDICQRGTSLTIQCQVDSQVTMMFWYRQQPGQSLTLIATANQGSEATYESGFVIDKFPISRPNLTFSTLTVSNMSPEDSSIYLCSIGTGFYGAFFGQGTRLTVV.

This clonotype was recorded many times. Here the CDR3 omits its conserved ending phenylalanine or tryptophan, so a read error is the likely source. V is TRBV20-1 and J is TRBJ2-2; D is unresolved. CDR3 length: 16 amino acids. V lost 0 bases, J lost 0 bases, and 11 bases lay in between. In germline, CDR1 is DFQATT, CDR2 SNEGSKA (reference sequence). This CDR3 is CSAREGTFTNTGELFI. Here the CDR3 DNA reads TGCAGTGCTAGAGAGGGTACATTTACGAACACCGGGGAGCTGTTTATT.

The rearrangement uses TRBV3-1 and TRBJ2-6; D is uncertain. CDR3 length: 15 residues. Germline V gives CDR1 LGHDT, CDR2 YNNKEL (reference sequence). V lost 8 bases to trimming and J lost 0 bases, with 11 bases between them. In nucleotides, the CDR3 is TGTGCCAGCTCCCGTTTTTTCTCTGGGGCCAACGTCCTGACTTTC. Translating gives CASSRFFSGANVLTF.